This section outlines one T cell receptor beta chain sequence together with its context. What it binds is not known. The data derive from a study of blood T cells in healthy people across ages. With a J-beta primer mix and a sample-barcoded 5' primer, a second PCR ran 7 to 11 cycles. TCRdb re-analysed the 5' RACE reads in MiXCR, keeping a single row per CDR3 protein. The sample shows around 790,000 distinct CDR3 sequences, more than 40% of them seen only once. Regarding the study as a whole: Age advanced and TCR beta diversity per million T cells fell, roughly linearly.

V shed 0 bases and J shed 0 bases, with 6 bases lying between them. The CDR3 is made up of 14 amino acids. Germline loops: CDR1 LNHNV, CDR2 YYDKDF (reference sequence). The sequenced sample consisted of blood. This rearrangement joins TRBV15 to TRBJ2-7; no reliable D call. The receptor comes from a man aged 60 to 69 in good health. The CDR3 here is CATSRDLFSYEQYF. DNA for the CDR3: TGTGCCACCAGCAGAGACCTATTCTCCTACGAGCAGTACTTC. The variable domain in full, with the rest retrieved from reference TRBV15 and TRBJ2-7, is DAMVIQNPRYQVTQFGKPVTLSCSQTLNHNVMYWYQQKSSQAPKLLFHYYDKDFNNEADTPDNFQSRRPNTSFCFLDIRSPGLGDTAMYLCATSRDLFSYEQYFGPGTRLTVT.